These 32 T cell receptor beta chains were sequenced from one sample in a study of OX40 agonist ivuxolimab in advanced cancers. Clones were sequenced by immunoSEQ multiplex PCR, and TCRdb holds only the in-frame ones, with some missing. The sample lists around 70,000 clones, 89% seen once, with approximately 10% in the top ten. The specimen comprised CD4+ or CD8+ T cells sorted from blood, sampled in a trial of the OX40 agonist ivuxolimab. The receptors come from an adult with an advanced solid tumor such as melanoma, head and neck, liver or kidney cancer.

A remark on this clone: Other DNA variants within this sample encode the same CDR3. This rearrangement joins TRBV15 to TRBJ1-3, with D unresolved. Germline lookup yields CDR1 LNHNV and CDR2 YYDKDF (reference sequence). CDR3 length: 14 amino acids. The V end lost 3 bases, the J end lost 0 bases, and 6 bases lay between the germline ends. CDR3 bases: TGTGCCACCAGCAGGGGATCCTCTGGAAACACCATATATTTT. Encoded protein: CATSRGSSGNTIYF. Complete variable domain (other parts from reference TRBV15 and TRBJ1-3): DAMVIQNPRYQVTQFGKPVTLSCSQTLNHNVMYWYQQKSSQAPKLLFHYYDKDFNNEADTPDNFQSRRPNTSFCFLDIRSPGLGDTAMYLCATSRGSSGNTIYFGEGSWLTVV.

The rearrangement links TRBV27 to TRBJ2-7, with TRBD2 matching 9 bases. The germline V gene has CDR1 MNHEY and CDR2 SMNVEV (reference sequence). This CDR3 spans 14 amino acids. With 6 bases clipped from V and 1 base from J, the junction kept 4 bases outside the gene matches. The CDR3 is CASSPRGGSYEQYF. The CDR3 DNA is TGTGCCAGCAGCCCGCGGGGGGGGTCCTACGAGCAGTACTTC.

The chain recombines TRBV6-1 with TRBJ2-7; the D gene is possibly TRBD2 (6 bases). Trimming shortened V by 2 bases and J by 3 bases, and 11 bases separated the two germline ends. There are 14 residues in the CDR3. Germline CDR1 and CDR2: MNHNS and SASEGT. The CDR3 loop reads CASSERAGRYEQYF. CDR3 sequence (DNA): TGTGCCAGCAGTGAAAGGGCGGGGCGCTACGAGCAGTACTTC.

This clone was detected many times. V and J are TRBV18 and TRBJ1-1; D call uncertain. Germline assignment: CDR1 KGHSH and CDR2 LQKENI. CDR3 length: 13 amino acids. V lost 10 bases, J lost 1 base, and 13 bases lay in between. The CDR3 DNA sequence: TGTGCCAACCGGAGGAGGGAGAACACTGAAGCTTTCTTT. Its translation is CANRRRENTEAFF.

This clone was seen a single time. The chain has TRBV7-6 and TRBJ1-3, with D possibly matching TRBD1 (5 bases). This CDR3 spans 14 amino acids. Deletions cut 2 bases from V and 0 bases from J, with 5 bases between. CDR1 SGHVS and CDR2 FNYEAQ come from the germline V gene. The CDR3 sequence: CASSLTGSGNTIYF. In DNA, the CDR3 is TGTGCCAGCAGCTTAACAGGCTCTGGAAACACCATATATTTT.

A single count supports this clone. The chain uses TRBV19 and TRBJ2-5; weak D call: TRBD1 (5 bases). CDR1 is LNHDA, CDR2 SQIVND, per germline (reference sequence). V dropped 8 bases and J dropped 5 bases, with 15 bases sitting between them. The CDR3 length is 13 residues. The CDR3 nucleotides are TGTGCCAGTGGGGCAGGGATCTGGGAGACCCAGTACTTC. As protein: CASGAGIWETQYF. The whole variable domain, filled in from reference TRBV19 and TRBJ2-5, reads DGGITQSPKYLFRKEGQNVTLSCEQNLNHDAMYWYRQDPGQGLRLIYYSQIVNDFQKGDIAEGYSVSREKKESFPLTVTSAQKNPTAFYLCASGAGIWETQYFGPGTRLLVL.

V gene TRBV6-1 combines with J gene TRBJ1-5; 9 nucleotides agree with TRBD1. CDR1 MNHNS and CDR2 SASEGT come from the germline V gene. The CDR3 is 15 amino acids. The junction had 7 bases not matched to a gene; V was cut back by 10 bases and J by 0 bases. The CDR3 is CATGQGTTSNQPQHF. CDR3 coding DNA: TGTGCCACCGGACAGGGGACTACTAGCAATCAGCCCCAGCATTTT.

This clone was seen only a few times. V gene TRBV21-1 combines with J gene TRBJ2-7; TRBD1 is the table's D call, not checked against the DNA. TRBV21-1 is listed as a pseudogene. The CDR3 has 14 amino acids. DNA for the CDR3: TGTGCCAGCAGCGAATCAGGCGACTCCTACGAGCAGTACTTC. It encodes CASSESGDSYEQYF.

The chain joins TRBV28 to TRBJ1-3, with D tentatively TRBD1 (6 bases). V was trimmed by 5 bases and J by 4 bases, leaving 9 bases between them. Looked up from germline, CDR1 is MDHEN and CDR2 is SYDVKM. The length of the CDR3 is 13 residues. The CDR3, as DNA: TGTGCCAGCAGTCGGGGGCCGGGAAACACCATATATTTT. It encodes CASSRGPGNTIYF.

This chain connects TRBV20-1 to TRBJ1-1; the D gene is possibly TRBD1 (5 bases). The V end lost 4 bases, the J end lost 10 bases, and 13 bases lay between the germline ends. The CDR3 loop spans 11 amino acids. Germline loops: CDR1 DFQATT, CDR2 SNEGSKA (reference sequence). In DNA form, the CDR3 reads TGCAGTGCTACGTGGCTAGGGGTAGCTTTCTTT. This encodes CSATWLGVAFF.

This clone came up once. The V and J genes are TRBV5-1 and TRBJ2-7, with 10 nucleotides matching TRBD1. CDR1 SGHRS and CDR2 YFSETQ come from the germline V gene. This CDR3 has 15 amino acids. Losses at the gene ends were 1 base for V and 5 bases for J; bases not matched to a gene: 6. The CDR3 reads CASSLWGQGLDEQYF. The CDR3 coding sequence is TGCGCCAGCAGCTTGTGGGGACAGGGGTTGGACGAGCAGTACTTC.

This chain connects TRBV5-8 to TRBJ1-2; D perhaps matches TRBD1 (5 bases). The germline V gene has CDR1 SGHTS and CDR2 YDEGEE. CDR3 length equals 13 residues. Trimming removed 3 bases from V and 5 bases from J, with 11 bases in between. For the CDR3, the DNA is TGTGCCAGCAGCTCGGGGGAACCTTATGGCTACACCTTC. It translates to CASSSGEPYGYTF.

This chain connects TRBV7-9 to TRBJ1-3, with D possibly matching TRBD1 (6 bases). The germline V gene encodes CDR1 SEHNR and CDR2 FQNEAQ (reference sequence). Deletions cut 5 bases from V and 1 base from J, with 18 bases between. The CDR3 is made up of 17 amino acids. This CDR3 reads CASSPKRGAGSGNTIYF. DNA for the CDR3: TGTGCCAGCAGCCCCAAGAGGGGGGCGGGATCTGGAAACACCATATATTTT.

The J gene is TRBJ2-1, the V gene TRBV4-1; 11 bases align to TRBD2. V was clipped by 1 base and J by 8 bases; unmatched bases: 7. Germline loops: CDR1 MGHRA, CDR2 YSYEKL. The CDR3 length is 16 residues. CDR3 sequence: CASSQASGRFGDEQFF. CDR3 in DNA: TGCGCCAGCAGCCAAGCTAGCGGGAGGTTCGGCGATGAGCAGTTCTTC.

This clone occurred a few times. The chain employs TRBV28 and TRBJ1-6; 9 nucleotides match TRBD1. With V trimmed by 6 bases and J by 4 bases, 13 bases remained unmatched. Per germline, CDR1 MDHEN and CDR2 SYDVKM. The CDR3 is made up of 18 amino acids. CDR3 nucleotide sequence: TGTGCCAGCAGCCCTTCAGGCCCGACAGGGGGATATAATTCACCCCTCCACTTT. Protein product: CASSPSGPTGGYNSPLHF.

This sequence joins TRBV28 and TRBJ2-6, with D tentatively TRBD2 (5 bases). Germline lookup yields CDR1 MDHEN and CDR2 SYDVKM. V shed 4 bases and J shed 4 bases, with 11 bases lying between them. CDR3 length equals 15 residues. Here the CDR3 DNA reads TGTGCCAGCAGTTCCCTAGCTGCGGGGGCCAACGTCCTGACTTTC. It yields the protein CASSSLAAGANVLTF.

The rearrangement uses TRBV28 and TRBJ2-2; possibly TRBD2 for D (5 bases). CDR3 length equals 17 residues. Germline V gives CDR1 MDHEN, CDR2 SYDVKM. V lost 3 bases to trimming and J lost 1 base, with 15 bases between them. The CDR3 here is CASSFWYLGGNTGELFF. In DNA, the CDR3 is TGTGCCAGCAGTTTTTGGTATCTCGGAGGGAACACCGGGGAGCTGTTTTTT.

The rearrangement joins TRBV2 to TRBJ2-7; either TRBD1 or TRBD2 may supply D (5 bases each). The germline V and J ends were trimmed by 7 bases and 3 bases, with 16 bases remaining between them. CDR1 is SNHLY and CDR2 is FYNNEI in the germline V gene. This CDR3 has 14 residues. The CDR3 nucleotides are TGTGCCAGCAACATACTGGGACCGATCTACGAGCAGTACTTC. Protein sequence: CASNILGPIYEQYF.

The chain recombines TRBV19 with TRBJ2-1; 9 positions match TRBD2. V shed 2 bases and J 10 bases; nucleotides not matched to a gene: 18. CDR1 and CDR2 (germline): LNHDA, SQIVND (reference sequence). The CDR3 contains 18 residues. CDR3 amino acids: CASSISELAGYPREEQFF. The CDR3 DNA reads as TGTGCCAGTAGTATATCTGAGCTAGCGGGATACCCTAGAGAGGAGCAGTTCTTC. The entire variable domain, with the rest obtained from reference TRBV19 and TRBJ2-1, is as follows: DGGITQSPKYLFRKEGQNVTLSCEQNLNHDAMYWYRQDPGQGLRLIYYSQIVNDFQKGDIAEGYSVSREKKESFPLTVTSAQKNPTAFYLCASSISELAGYPREEQFFGPGTRLTVL.

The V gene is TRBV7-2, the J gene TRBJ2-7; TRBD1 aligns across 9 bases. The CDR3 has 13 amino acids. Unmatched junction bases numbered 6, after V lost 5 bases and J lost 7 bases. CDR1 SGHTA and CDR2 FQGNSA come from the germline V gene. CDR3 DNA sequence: TGTGCCAGCAGCCCCGGACAGGGGAGGGAGCAGTACTTC. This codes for CASSPGQGREQYF.

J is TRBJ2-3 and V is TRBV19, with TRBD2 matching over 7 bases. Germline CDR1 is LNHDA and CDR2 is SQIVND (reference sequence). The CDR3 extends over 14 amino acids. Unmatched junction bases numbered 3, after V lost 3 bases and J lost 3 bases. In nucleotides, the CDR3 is TGTGCCAGTAGTATCAGCGGGGCGACAGATACGCAGTATTTT. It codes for CASSISGATDTQYF.

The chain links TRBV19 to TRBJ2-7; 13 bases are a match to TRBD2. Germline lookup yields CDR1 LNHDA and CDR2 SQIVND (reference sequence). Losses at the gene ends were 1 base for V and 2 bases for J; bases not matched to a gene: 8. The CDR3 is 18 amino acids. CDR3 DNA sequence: TGTGCCAGTAGTATAGGGTGGACTAGCGGGAGAGTTCCCTACGAGCAGTACTTC. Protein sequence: CASSIGWTSGRVPYEQYF. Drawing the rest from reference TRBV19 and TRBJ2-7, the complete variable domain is DGGITQSPKYLFRKEGQNVTLSCEQNLNHDAMYWYRQDPGQGLRLIYYSQIVNDFQKGDIAEGYSVSREKKESFPLTVTSAQKNPTAFYLCASSIGWTSGRVPYEQYFGPGTRLTVT.

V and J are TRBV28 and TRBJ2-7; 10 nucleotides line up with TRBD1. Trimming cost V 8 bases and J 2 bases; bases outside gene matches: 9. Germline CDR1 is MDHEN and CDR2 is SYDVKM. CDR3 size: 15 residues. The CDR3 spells CASVGSGTGAYEQYF. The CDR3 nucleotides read TGTGCCAGCGTCGGATCCGGGACAGGGGCCTACGAGCAGTACTTC.

In DNA form, the CDR3 reads TGTGCCAGCAGCTCACGACAGAACACTGAAGCTTTCTTT. This encodes CASSSRQNTEAFF. V is TRBV7-9 and J is TRBJ1-1; D is unclear. Trimming stripped 4 bases from V and 1 base from J, with 7 bases between. Looked up from germline, CDR1 is SEHNR and CDR2 is FQNEAQ (reference sequence). The CDR3 sequence is 13 residues long.

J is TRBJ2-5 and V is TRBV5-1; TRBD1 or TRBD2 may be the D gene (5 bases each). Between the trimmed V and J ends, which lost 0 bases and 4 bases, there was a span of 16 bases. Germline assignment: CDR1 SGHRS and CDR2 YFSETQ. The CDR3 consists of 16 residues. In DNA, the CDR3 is TGCGCCAGCAGCTTGGCCGGCTCGAAGGGGACAGAGACCCAGTACTTC. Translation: CASSLAGSKGTETQYF.

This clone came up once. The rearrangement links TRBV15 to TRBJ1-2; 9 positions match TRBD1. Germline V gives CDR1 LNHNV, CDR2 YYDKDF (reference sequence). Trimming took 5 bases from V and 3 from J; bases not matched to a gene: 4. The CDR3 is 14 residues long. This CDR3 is CATSRRDRDYGYTF. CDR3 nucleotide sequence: TGTGCCACCAGCCGCCGGGACAGGGACTATGGCTACACCTTC.

The CDR3 here is CASSPISVGSQFF. The CDR3 region has the DNA TGTGCCAGCTCACCAATAAGTGTCGGGAGCCAGTTCTTC. The chain joins TRBV18 to TRBJ2-1, with TRBD2 as a possible D gene (6 bases). Germline V gene sequence: CDR1 KGHSH, CDR2 LQKENI. The CDR3 sequence is 13 residues long. V lost 2 bases, J lost 13 bases, and 15 bases lay in between.

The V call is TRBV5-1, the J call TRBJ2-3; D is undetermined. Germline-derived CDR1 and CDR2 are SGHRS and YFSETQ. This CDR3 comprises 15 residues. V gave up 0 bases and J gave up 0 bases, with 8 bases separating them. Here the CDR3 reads CASSLAVVSTDTQYF. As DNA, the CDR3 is TGCGCCAGCAGCTTGGCAGTCGTAAGCACAGATACGCAGTATTTT.

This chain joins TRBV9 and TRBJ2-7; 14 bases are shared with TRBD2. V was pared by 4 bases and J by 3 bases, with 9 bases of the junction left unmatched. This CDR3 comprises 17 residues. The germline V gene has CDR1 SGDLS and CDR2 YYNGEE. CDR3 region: CASSPRAGTSGGYEQYF. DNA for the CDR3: TGTGCCAGCAGCCCCCGAGCCGGGACTAGCGGGGGCTACGAGCAGTACTTC.

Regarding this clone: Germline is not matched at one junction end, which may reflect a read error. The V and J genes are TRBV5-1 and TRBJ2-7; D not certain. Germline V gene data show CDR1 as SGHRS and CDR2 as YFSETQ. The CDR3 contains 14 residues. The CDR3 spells CASSLEPNPYQQYF. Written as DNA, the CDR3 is TGCGCCAGCAGCTTGGAACCGAACCCCTACCAGCAGTACTTC.

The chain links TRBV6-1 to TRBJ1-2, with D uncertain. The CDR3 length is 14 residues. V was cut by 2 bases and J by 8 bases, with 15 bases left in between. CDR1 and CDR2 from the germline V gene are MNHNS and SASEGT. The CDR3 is CASSEKPEDGGYTF. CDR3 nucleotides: TGTGCCAGCAGTGAAAAACCCGAAGACGGGGGCTACACCTTC.

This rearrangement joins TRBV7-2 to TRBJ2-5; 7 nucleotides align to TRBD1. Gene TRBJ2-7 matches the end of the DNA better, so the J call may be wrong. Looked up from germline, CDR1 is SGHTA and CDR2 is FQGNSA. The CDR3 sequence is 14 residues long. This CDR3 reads CASSLGTGPYEQYF. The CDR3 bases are TGTGCCAGCAGCTTAGGGACAGGCCCCTACGAGCAGTACTTC.